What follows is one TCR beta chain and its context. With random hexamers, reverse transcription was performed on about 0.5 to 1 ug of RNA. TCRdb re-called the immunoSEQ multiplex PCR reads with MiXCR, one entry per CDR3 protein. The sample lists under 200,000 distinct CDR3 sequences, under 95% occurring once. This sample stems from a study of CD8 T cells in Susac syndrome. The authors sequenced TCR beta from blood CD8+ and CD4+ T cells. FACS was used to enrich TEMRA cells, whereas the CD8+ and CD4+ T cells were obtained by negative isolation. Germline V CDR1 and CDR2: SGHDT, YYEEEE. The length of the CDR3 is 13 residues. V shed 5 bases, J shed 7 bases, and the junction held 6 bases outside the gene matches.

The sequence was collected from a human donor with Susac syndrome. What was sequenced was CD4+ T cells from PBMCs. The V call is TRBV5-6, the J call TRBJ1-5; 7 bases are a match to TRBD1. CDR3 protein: CASSRQGGQPQHF. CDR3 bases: TGTGCCAGCAGTCGACAGGGAGGGCAGCCCCAGCATTTT.